The clone carrying this T cell receptor beta chain has a count of ten or more. Its matching antigen is unknown. The entry originates in a study of T cells in Graves' hyperthyroidism and ophthalmopathy. Study-level findings and limits: Blood held most thyroid clonotypes expanded above 0.001 frequency. A model built on 13 V-J features separated ophthalmopathy from stable hyperthyroidism.

The CDR3 runs 13 residues. Looked up from germline, CDR1 is KGHSH and CDR2 is LQKENI. V was pared by 5 bases and J by 3 bases, with 10 bases between. Uncontrolled infection, other autoimmune disease, pregnancy or lactation barred patients from enrollment. Orbital computed tomography, thyroid ultrasound, serum thyroxine and TRAb, and clinical symptoms together informed the diagnoses. Amplified TCR beta CDR3 regions came from RNA transcripts. The HTBI primer set served for first-round RT-PCR of the TCR CDR3. In TCRdb, the multiplex PCR reads were re-called with MiXCR into one record per CDR3 protein. Of approximately 380,000 distinct CDR3 sequences in the sample, more than 13% were seen once.

Sequencing was carried out using blood. The gene calls are TRBV18 and TRBJ1-1; D uncertain. This receptor was obtained from a man aged 50 to 59 with Graves' ophthalmopathy. The CDR3 DNA follows: TGTGCCAGCTCAAAGGACCTGTACACTGAAGCTTTCTTT. This sequence encodes CASSKDLYTEAFF.